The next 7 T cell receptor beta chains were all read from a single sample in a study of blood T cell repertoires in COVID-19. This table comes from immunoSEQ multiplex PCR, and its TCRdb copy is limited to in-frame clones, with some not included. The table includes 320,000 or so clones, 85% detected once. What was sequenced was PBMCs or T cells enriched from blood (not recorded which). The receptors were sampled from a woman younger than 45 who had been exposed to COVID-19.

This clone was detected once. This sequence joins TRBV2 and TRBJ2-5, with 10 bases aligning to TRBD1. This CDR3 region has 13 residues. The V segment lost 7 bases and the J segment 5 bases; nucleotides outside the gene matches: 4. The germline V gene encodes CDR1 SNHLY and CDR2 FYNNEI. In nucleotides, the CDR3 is TGTGCCAGCACGGGACAGGGGATGGAGACCCAGTACTTC. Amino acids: CASTGQGMETQYF.

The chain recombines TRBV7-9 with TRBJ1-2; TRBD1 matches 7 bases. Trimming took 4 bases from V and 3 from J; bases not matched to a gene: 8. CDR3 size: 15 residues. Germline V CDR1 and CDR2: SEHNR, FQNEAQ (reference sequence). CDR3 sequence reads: CASSSGGRDDYGYTF. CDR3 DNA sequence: TGTGCCAGCAGCTCAGGGGGACGGGACGACTATGGCTACACCTTC. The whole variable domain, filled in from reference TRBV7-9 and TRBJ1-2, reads DTGVSQNPRHKITKRGQNVTFRCDPISEHNRLYWYRQTLGQGPEFLTYFQNEAQLEKSRLLSDRFSAERPKGSFSTLEIQRTEQGDSAMYLCASSSGGRDDYGYTFGSGTRLTVV.

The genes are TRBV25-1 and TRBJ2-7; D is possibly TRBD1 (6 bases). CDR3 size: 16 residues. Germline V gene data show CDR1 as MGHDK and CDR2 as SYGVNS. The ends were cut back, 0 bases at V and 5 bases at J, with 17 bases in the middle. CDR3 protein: CASSEYTGYRKDEQYF. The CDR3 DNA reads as TGTGCCAGCAGTGAATATACAGGGTACCGGAAAGACGAGCAGTACTTC.

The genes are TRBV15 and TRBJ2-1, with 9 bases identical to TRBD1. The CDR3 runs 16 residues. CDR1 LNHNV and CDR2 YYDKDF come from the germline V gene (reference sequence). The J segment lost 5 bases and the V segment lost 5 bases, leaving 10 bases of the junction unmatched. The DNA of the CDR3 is TGTGCCACCAGCCTAACCGGGACAGGGAGACACAATGAGCAGTTCTTC. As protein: CATSLTGTGRHNEQFF. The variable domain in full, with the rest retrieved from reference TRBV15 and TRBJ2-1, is DAMVIQNPRYQVTQFGKPVTLSCSQTLNHNVMYWYQQKSSQAPKLLFHYYDKDFNNEADTPDNFQSRRPNTSFCFLDIRSPGLGDTAMYLCATSLTGTGRHNEQFFGPGTRLTVL.

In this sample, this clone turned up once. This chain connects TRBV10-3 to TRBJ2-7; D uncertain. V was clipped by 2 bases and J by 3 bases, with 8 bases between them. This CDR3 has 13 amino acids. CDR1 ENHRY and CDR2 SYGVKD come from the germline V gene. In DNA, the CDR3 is TGTGCCATCAGTGAGATGGGCAGCTACGAGCAGTACTTC. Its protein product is CAISEMGSYEQYF.

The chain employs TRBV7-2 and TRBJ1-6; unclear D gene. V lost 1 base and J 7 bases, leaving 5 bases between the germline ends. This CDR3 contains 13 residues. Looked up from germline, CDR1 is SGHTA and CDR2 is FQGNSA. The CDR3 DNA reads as TGTGCCAGCAGCTTAGTATCCAATTCACCCCTCCACTTT. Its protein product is CASSLVSNSPLHF.

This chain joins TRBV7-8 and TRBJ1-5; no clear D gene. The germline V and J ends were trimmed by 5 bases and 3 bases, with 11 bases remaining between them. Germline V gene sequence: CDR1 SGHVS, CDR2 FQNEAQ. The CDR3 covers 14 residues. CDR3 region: CASSPNDSNQPQHF. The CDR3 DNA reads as TGTGCCAGCAGCCCCAACGACTCCAATCAGCCCCAGCATTTT.